These 15 T cell receptor beta chains came from one sample sequenced in a study of blood T cell repertoires in COVID-19. The table came from immunoSEQ multiplex PCR; TCRdb's copy has only in-frame clones and leaves some out. The sample includes 10,000 to 13,000 clones, approximately 82% of them seen just once. The sequencing sample was made of peripheral blood. The receptors derive from a human donor in a cohort sampled during active COVID-19.

V and J are TRBV4-1 and TRBJ1-4, with a weak D call TRBD1 (6 bases). Germline V gene sequence: CDR1 MGHRA, CDR2 YSYEKL. With 2 bases removed from V and 8 bases from J, the gap between germline ends came to 15 bases. The CDR3 consists of 15 residues. For the CDR3, the DNA is TGCGCCAGCAGCCAAATGGGGGCGCAGCGCGAAAAACTGTTTTTT. Translated: CASSQMGAQREKLFF.

The rearrangement uses TRBV9 and TRBJ2-1, with D perhaps matching TRBD1 (6 bases). The CDR3 totals 16 residues. V was shortened by 2 bases and J by 5 bases, with 17 bases between the two germline ends. CDR1 SGDLS and CDR2 YYNGEE come from the germline V gene. CDR3 sequence: CASSVPTGSADNEQFF. The CDR3 nucleotides read TGTGCCAGCAGCGTCCCGACAGGATCAGCGGACAATGAGCAGTTCTTC.

The chain uses TRBV5-1 and TRBJ2-1; 11 nucleotides line up with TRBD1. After removal of 4 bases from V and 6 bases from J, the junction contained 6 bases not matched to a gene. This CDR3 spans 15 amino acids. Germline-derived CDR1 and CDR2 are SGHRS and YFSETQ. Here the CDR3 DNA reads TGCGCCAGCAGCGACCGGGACAGGGGGGGCAATGAGCAGTTCTTC. It encodes CASSDRDRGGNEQFF.

In DNA, the CDR3 is TGTGCCAGCAGCGTAGGGGGGGGGCGCAATCAGCCCCAGCATTTT. It is translated as CASSVGGGRNQPQHF. The chain uses TRBV9 and TRBJ1-5, with a tentative D call TRBD1 (6 bases). Germline V gene sequence: CDR1 SGDLS, CDR2 YYNGEE. This CDR3 spans 15 amino acids. Trimming shortened V by 0 bases and J by 2 bases, and 9 bases separated the two germline ends.

The chain uses TRBV10-1 and TRBJ1-5, with D tentatively TRBD1 (6 bases). Germline V lookup: CDR1 WNHNN, CDR2 SYGVQD (reference sequence). This CDR3 region has 14 residues. Trimming pared 5 bases from V and 1 base from J, leaving 9 bases between. This CDR3 is CASSRGQSNQPQHF. The CDR3 DNA follows: TGCGCCAGCAGTAGGGGACAAAGCAATCAGCCCCAGCATTTT.

The V and J genes are TRBV29-1 and TRBJ2-7, with TRBD1 matching 7 bases. Germline assignment: CDR1 SQVTM and CDR2 ANQGSEA. The CDR3 spans 11 residues. The J segment lost 5 bases and the V segment lost 2 bases, leaving 0 bases of the junction unmatched. The CDR3 loop reads CSVETGDEQYF. The DNA for the CDR3 is TGCAGCGTTGAAACAGGGGACGAGCAGTACTTC.

This chain uses TRBV9 with TRBJ1-2, with D hard to call. The CDR3 runs 16 residues. Germline V gene lookup returns CDR1 SGDLS and CDR2 YYNGEE. Trimming shortened V by 4 bases and J by 8 bases, and 24 bases separated the two germline ends. The CDR3 reads CASSPRSGDSLWGYTF. The DNA of the CDR3 is TGTGCCAGCAGCCCCCGTAGCGGGGATAGTCTTTGGGGCTACACCTTC.

This clone showed up just once. The chain recombines TRBV18 with TRBJ2-2, with a possible D match to TRBD1 (6 bases). Germline CDR1 reads KGHSH; CDR2 reads LQKENI. The V end was cut by 5 bases, the J end by 2 bases, with 9 bases between. CDR3 length: 14 amino acids. The CDR3 nucleotides are TGTGCCAGCTCAGGGACAACCAACACCGGGGAGCTGTTTTTT. It specifies CASSGTTNTGELFF.

The chain links TRBV5-1 to TRBJ2-7; TRBD1 agrees at 7 bases. The length of the CDR3 is 14 residues. V shed 1 base, J shed 5 bases, and the junction held 6 bases outside the gene matches. Looked up from germline, CDR1 is SGHRS and CDR2 is YFSETQ. CDR3 nucleotides: TGCGCCAGCAGCTTGTACACAGGGGATAACGAGCAGTACTTC. This sequence encodes CASSLYTGDNEQYF.

The V and J genes are TRBV9 and TRBJ2-7; 7 bases are shared with TRBD2. CDR1 and CDR2 from the germline V gene are SGDLS and YYNGEE. The CDR3 length is 16 residues. With 1 base clipped from V and 0 bases from J, the junction kept 7 bases outside the gene matches. The chain's CDR3 is CASSVRASGSSYEQYF. The CDR3 region has the DNA TGTGCCAGCAGCGTAAGGGCTAGCGGTAGCTCCTACGAGCAGTACTTC.

The V and J genes are TRBV5-4 and TRBJ1-1; maybe TRBD1 (6 bases). The CDR3 length is 13 residues. The V end was cut by 4 bases, the J end by 11 bases, with 18 bases between. In germline, CDR1 is SGHNT, CDR2 YYREEE (reference sequence). The CDR3 here is CASSVSGGADAFF. As DNA, the CDR3 is TGTGCCAGCAGCGTTTCGGGGGGGGCGGATGCTTTCTTT.

The chain couples TRBV19 to TRBJ1-2, with D unclear. Germline-derived CDR1 and CDR2 are LNHDA and SQIVND (reference sequence). V was trimmed by 3 bases and J by 1 base, leaving 9 bases between them. This CDR3 is built from 14 residues. The CDR3 sequence is CASSMLVVNYGYTF. The CDR3 coding sequence is TGTGCCAGTAGTATGTTAGTTGTTAACTATGGCTACACCTTC.

This clone was found a few times. A far larger clone is one nucleotide away, so this likely arose from a read error. This same CDR3 is encoded by further DNA sequences in the sample. CDR3 loop: CASSLSPGGDQPQHF. The CDR3, as DNA: TGCGCCAGCAGCCTCAGTCCGGGGGGGGATCAGCCCCAGCATTTT. This chain uses TRBV5-1 with TRBJ1-5; possible D gene TRBD1, 5 bases. CDR1 is SGHRS, CDR2 YFSETQ, per germline. The CDR3 covers 15 residues. With 4 bases removed from V and 5 bases from J, the gap between germline ends came to 16 bases. The full variable domain, completed using reference TRBV5-1 and TRBJ1-5, is KAGVTQTPRYLIKTRGQQVTLSCSPISGHRSVSWYQQTPGQGLQFLFEYFSETQRNKGNFPGRFSGRQFSNSRSEMNVSTLELGDSALYLCASSLSPGGDQPQHFGDGTRLSIL.

The rearrangement links TRBV30 to TRBJ1-6, with a weak D call TRBD1 (6 bases). The V end lost 0 bases, the J end lost 11 bases, and 11 bases lay between the germline ends. Germline CDR1 and CDR2: GTSNPN and SVGIG (reference sequence). CDR3 length: 13 residues. The CDR3 nucleotides read TGTGCCTGGAGTGTACAGGACAGAGCACCCCTCCACTTT. Translation gives CAWSVQDRAPLHF.

This rearrangement joins TRBV24-1 to TRBJ2-3; the D gene is possibly TRBD1 (5 bases). V shed 7 bases and J shed 2 bases, with 12 bases lying between them. The CDR3 totals 14 residues. Germline lookup yields CDR1 KGHDR and CDR2 SFDVKD. The CDR3, as DNA: TGTGCCACCAGGAAAACAGGTGACACAGATACGCAGTATTTT. Encoded protein: CATRKTGDTDTQYF.